Below, 20 T cell receptor beta chains from the same sample are listed, as sequenced in a study of T cells after yellow fever vaccination. One entry per CDR3 protein results from TCRdb running MiXCR on the 5' RACE reads. The table shows a few hundred thousand distinct CDR3 sequences, with 4.1% occurring only once. Sequencing was performed on PBMCs, taken 5 days after the yellow fever booster vaccination. These receptors were taken from a man between 18 and 35 years old who received the YFV17D yellow fever vaccine.

The V gene is TRBV12-5, the J gene TRBJ1-2; D call uncertain. Germline V gene data show CDR1 as LGHNT and CDR2 as FRNRAP. V dropped 0 bases and J dropped 0 bases, with 11 bases sitting between them. The CDR3 is made up of 16 amino acids. For the CDR3, the DNA is TGTGCTAGTGGTTTGGTAAACACGGGAGCTAACTATGGCTACACCTTC. Translation gives CASGLVNTGANYGYTF.

This clonotype was counted only a few times. V gene TRBV25-1 combines with J gene TRBJ2-5, with D perhaps matching TRBD2 (5 bases). The germline V gene encodes CDR1 MGHDK and CDR2 SYGVNS. V was clipped by 10 bases and J by 3 bases, with 15 bases between them. This CDR3 has 13 amino acids. This CDR3 reads CATSGPGEETQYF. The CDR3 DNA reads as TGTGCCACCTCCGGTCCCGGGGAAGAGACCCAGTACTTC.

The chain has TRBV7-2 and TRBJ2-7; D might be TRBD1 or TRBD2, each matching 5 bases. Germline V gene data show CDR1 as SGHTA and CDR2 as FQGNSA. CDR3 size: 14 residues. V lost 5 bases and J 6 bases, leaving 17 bases between the germline ends. CDR3 protein: CASSTLGPGGEQYV. Written as DNA, the CDR3 is TGTGCCAGCAGCACTTTGGGACCGGGCGGCGAGCAGTACGTC.

This clonotype was observed a few times. V usage is TRBV29-1 and J usage is TRBJ1-1; TRBD1 matches 7 bases. Germline assignment: CDR1 SQVTM and CDR2 ANQGSEA. The CDR3 has 12 amino acids. The V gene end was trimmed by 5 bases and the J gene end by 10 bases; junction bases not matched to a gene: 10. The CDR3 loop reads CSVNTGVLGAFF. The CDR3 nucleotides read TGCAGCGTTAACACAGGGGTTTTAGGAGCTTTCTTT.

CDR3 sequence reads: CASSPSVQTTEAFF. The CDR3 nucleotides read TGTGCCAGCAGTCCGTCGGTTCAGACCACTGAAGCTTTCTTT. The chain has TRBV6-5 and TRBJ1-1; no definite D call. This CDR3 region has 14 residues. V lost 5 bases and J 4 bases, leaving 14 bases between the germline ends. Germline-derived CDR1 and CDR2 are MNHEY and SVGAGI.

The chain employs TRBV20-1 and TRBJ2-3, with TRBD2 identical over 7 bases. CDR1 and CDR2 (germline): DFQATT, SNEGSKA (reference sequence). The J segment lost 0 bases and the V segment lost 1 base, leaving 7 bases of the junction unmatched. The CDR3 spans 16 residues. CDR3 sequence reads: CSARGSGGGSTDTQYF. CDR3 in DNA: TGCAGTGCTAGAGGTAGTGGCGGGGGTAGCACAGATACGCAGTATTTT.

This clonotype came up many times. V usage is TRBV7-3 and J usage is TRBJ2-6, with 8 bases fitting TRBD1. CDR3 length: 12 residues. After removal of 5 bases from V and 11 bases from J, the junction contained 2 bases not matched to a gene. The V gene's germline CDR1 is SGHTA and CDR2 FQGTGA. The CDR3 here is CASSLDRDVLTF. CDR3 coding DNA: TGTGCCAGCAGCCTGGACAGGGACGTCCTGACTTTC.

The table lists this clonotype with many counts. This chain uses TRBV7-2 with TRBJ1-5, with D perhaps TRBD1 (6 bases). Germline V lookup: CDR1 SGHTA, CDR2 FQGNSA. The CDR3 loop spans 16 amino acids. V shed 4 bases and J shed 0 bases, with 13 bases lying between them. CDR3 sequence: CASSSRDTYSNQPQHF. As DNA, the CDR3 is TGTGCCAGCAGCTCGAGGGACACCTATAGCAATCAGCCCCAGCATTTT.

The rearrangement uses TRBV3-1 and TRBJ2-3; 7 bases are shared with TRBD2. CDR3 length equals 14 residues. Germline values: CDR1 LGHDT, CDR2 YNNKEL (reference sequence). With V trimmed by 3 bases and J by 5 bases, 5 bases remained unmatched. The DNA of the CDR3 is TGTGCCAGCAGCCACTCGGGGGGAGGAGATACGCAGTATTTT. Translation: CASSHSGGGDTQYF.

This clonotype was seen at least ten times. V gene TRBV4-3 combines with J gene TRBJ2-1; D gene unclear. CDR3 length: 17 amino acids. Germline CDR1 LGHNA, CDR2 YSLEER. Deletions cut 2 bases from V and 0 bases from J, with 14 bases between. CDR3 sequence: CASSQSETGSSYNEQFF. The DNA for the CDR3 is TGCGCCAGCAGCCAATCTGAAACCGGTAGCTCCTACAATGAGCAGTTCTTC.

This chain connects TRBV6-5 to TRBJ2-5; TRBD2 aligns across 8 bases. Germline lookup yields CDR1 MNHEY and CDR2 SVGAGI. Trimming took 4 bases from V and 5 from J; bases not matched to a gene: 6. The CDR3 spans 14 residues. This CDR3 reads CASSSAGGLETQYF. In DNA, the CDR3 is TGTGCCAGCAGTTCCGCGGGGGGTTTGGAGACCCAGTACTTC.

V usage is TRBV21-1 and J usage is TRBJ1-5. TRBV21-1 constitutes a pseudogene. There are 18 residues in the CDR3. In nucleotides, the CDR3 is TGTGCCAGCAGCAAACTCTATCGTGCGGGGAGGGGAGGTCAGCCCCAGCATTTT. Translated, it gives CASSKLYRAGRGGQPQHF.

This chain links TRBV7-2 with TRBJ2-3, with D uncertain. V dropped 3 bases and J dropped 6 bases, with 13 bases sitting between them. The CDR3 has 14 amino acids. Germline CDR1 and CDR2: SGHTA and FQGNSA. CDR3: CASSLAAEWDTQYF. The DNA of the CDR3 is TGTGCCAGCAGCTTGGCGGCGGAGTGGGATACGCAGTATTTT. Full variable domain (missing parts from reference TRBV7-2 and TRBJ2-3): GAGVSQSPSNKVTEKGKDVELRCDPISGHTALYWYRQSLGQGLEFLIYFQGNSAPDKSGLPSDRFSAERTGGSVSTLTIQRTQQEDSAVYLCASSLAAEWDTQYFGPGTRLTVL.

Ten or more counts support this clonotype. The chain is built from TRBV12-3 or TRBV12-4 and TRBJ2-2; D not certain. V shed 2 bases and J shed 3 bases, with 7 bases lying between them. The CDR3 has 14 residues. The CDR3 DNA is TGTGCCAGCAGTTTAAGACGGGACACCGGGGAGCTGTTTTTT. Translated, it gives CASSLRRDTGELFF.

The CDR3 protein is CASRSPRGSDTQYF. The CDR3 nucleotides read TGTGCCAGCAGGTCGCCACGGGGGTCAGATACGCAGTATTTT. The chain links TRBV11-2 to TRBJ2-3; D possibly corresponds to TRBD2 (6 bases). Germline loops: CDR1 SGHAT, CDR2 FQNNGV. There are 14 residues in the CDR3. The V and J ends lost 6 bases and 4 bases respectively, with 14 bases between them.

This clonotype was recorded many times. V gene TRBV4-3 combines with J gene TRBJ2-7; D perhaps matches TRBD1 (7 bases). Trimming removed 3 bases at V and 3 bases at J, with 21 bases between. Germline V gene data show CDR1 as LGHNA and CDR2 as YSLEER. There are 17 residues in the CDR3. The CDR3, as DNA: TGCGCCAGCAGCCAGTATGGAGGGACAGACGGCATCTACGAGCAGTACTTC. Protein: CASSQYGGTDGIYEQYF.

This clonotype was seen many times. This chain links TRBV20-1 with TRBJ1-4; D gene ambiguous. V was pared by 1 base and J by 4 bases, with 10 bases between. In germline, CDR1 is DFQATT, CDR2 SNEGSKA (reference sequence). The CDR3 consists of 14 residues. The DNA of the CDR3 is TGCAGTGCTAGAGTGGCGGGTGGTAATGAAAAACTGTTTTTT. Translated, it gives CSARVAGGNEKLFF.

This clonotype was observed a handful of times. The V gene is TRBV12-3 or TRBV12-4, the J gene TRBJ2-2; TRBD1 might be the D (6 bases). V was pared by 4 bases and J by 0 bases, with 9 bases between. This CDR3 has 15 residues. In DNA form, the CDR3 reads TGTGCCAGCAGTTCTGGGACACCGAACACCGGGGAGCTGTTTTTT. Its protein is CASSSGTPNTGELFF.

In its sample, this clonotype was seen many times. The chain combines TRBV5-1 with TRBJ1-1, with TRBD1 as a possible D gene (5 bases). Trimming took off 5 bases at V and 7 bases at J, with 12 bases between the two ends. Per germline, CDR1 SGHRS and CDR2 YFSETQ. This CDR3 spans 12 amino acids. CDR3 bases: TGCGCCAGCAGGTTTGGTGACAGTGAAGCTTTCTTT. The encoded protein is CASRFGDSEAFF. Together with reference TRBV5-1 and TRBJ1-1, the CDR3 gives the full variable domain: KAGVTQTPRYLIKTRGQQVTLSCSPISGHRSVSWYQQTPGQGLQFLFEYFSETQRNKGNFPGRFSGRQFSNSRSEMNVSTLELGDSALYLCASRFGDSEAFFGQGTRLTVV.

This clonotype appeared a few times. V and J are TRBV4-1 and TRBJ2-5; 11 bases fit TRBD2. Germline CDR1 is MGHRA and CDR2 is YSYEKL. The junction had 5 bases not matched to a gene; V was cut back by 0 bases and J by 2 bases. This CDR3 is built from 17 residues. CDR3 in amino acids: CASSQDWLAGGQETQYF. CDR3 in DNA: TGCGCCAGCAGCCAAGATTGGCTAGCGGGGGGACAAGAGACCCAGTACTTC.